The 11 T cell receptor beta chains in this list originate from one sample, sequenced in a study of blood T cell repertoires in COVID-19. The method was immunoSEQ multiplex PCR; TCRdb's version includes in-frame clones alone and lacks a portion of them. This table has 90,000 to 120,000 clones, 80% to 85% appearing once. Sequenced: peripheral blood. The origin of the receptors is a man in his 70s with acute or convalescent COVID-19.

The genes are TRBV6-2 or TRBV6-3 and TRBJ1-2; tentatively, D is TRBD1 (6 bases). Trimming left V 4 bases short and J 2 bases short, with 11 bases between. CDR1 is MNHEY, CDR2 SVGEGT, per germline. This CDR3 region has 14 residues. Written as DNA, the CDR3 is TGTGCCAGCAGTTCTTCCGGACAGAACTATGGCTACACCTTC. It translates to CASSSSGQNYGYTF.

The CDR3 nucleotides read TGCAGCGTTGAAGGCCGAAAGGGGGCGAACACTGAAGCTTTCTTT. This sequence encodes CSVEGRKGANTEAFF. V is TRBV29-1 and J is TRBJ1-1; TRBD1 aligns across 7 bases. The junction had 6 bases not matched to a gene; V was cut back by 1 base and J by 1 base. CDR3 size: 15 residues. The V gene's germline CDR1 is SQVTM and CDR2 ANQGSEA.

The rearrangement joins TRBV12-3 or TRBV12-4 to TRBJ1-1; D is ambiguous. V lost 7 bases and J lost 3, with 12 bases in between. This CDR3 comprises 13 residues. The CDR3: CASTLSAYTEAFF. The CDR3 nucleotides read TGTGCCAGCACCCTAAGCGCGTACACTGAAGCTTTCTTT.

The J gene is TRBJ2-1, the V gene TRBV9; 11 bases are shared with TRBD2. V shed 6 bases, J shed 5 bases, and the junction held 7 bases outside the gene matches. CDR3 length: 15 amino acids. The V gene's germline CDR1 is SGDLS and CDR2 YYNGEE. As DNA, the CDR3 is TGTGCCAGCACCCCTAGCGGGGGGCTAAACAATGAGCAGTTCTTC. Its protein is CASTPSGGLNNEQFF.

The chain uses TRBV7-9 and TRBJ2-7, with 9 bases identical to TRBD1. Germline trimming cut 5 bases from V and 1 base from J; bases unmatched to any gene: 12. Germline V gene data show CDR1 as SEHNR and CDR2 as FQNEAQ (reference sequence). The CDR3 extends over 17 amino acids. CDR3 region: CASSTGAGTGSSYEQYF. The CDR3 DNA is TGTGCCAGCAGCACAGGGGCCGGGACAGGGTCATCCTACGAGCAGTACTTC.

In its sample, this clone was seen once. V gene TRBV3-1 (or the pseudogene TRBV3-2) combines with J gene TRBJ2-5, with TRBD2 identical over 8 bases. The CDR3 sequence is 17 residues long. V gave up 4 bases and J gave up 4 bases; unmatched junction bases: 14. Germline lookup yields CDR1 LGHDT and CDR2 YNNKEL (reference sequence). CDR3: CASSPYRSGGVGETQYF. In DNA, the CDR3 is TGTGCCAGCAGCCCCTACCGAAGCGGGGGCGTGGGAGAGACCCAGTACTTC.

This chain joins TRBV4-1 and TRBJ2-3; 10 bases are shared with TRBD2. The CDR3 is 15 residues long. CDR1 is MGHRA and CDR2 is YSYEKL in the germline V gene. J lost 5 bases, V lost 3 bases, and 5 bases had no gene match. The CDR3: CASSQELAGRDTQYF. The DNA for the CDR3 is TGCGCCAGCAGCCAGGAACTAGCGGGGAGAGATACGCAGTATTTT.

V and J are TRBV18 and TRBJ2-2, with 8 nucleotides matching TRBD2. The germline gives CDR1 KGHSH, CDR2 LQKENI. CDR3 length: 15 amino acids. Trimming removed 3 bases from V and 4 bases from J; junction bases left unmatched: 4. The CDR3 DNA reads as TGTGCCAGCTCACCGGGACTAGGGAGCACCGGGGAGCTGTTTTTT. Its translation: CASSPGLGSTGELFF.

A remark on this clone: The same CDR3 can be traced to other DNA sequences in this sample. The J gene is TRBJ2-2, the V gene TRBV6-2 or TRBV6-3, with 9 nucleotides matching TRBD1. The V gene's germline CDR1 is MNHEY and CDR2 SVGEGT. CDR3 length equals 14 residues. V shed 9 bases and J 5 bases; nucleotides not matched to a gene: 7. This chain's CDR3 is CASSRTGVTGELFF. The DNA of the CDR3 is TGTGCCAGTAGCCGGACAGGGGTGACCGGGGAGCTGTTTTTT.

The rearrangement links TRBV5-1 to TRBJ1-6, with TRBD1 identical over 7 bases. The CDR3 extends over 16 amino acids. V lost 4 bases to trimming and J lost 5 bases; unmatched junction nucleotides: 9. Germline lookup yields CDR1 SGHRS and CDR2 YFSETQ. CDR3 sequence: CASSPTGSDDNSPLHF. CDR3 bases: TGCGCCAGCAGCCCGACAGGGAGCGACGATAATTCACCCCTCCACTTT.

This clone was picked up one time. The V gene is TRBV3-1 (or the pseudogene TRBV3-2), the J gene TRBJ2-2, with TRBD2 as a possible D gene (6 bases). Between the trimmed V and J ends, which lost 7 bases and 5 bases, there was a span of 14 bases. This CDR3 is built from 14 residues. Germline V gives CDR1 LGHDT, CDR2 YNNKEL (reference sequence). CDR3 sequence (DNA): TGTGCCAGCACCTTGGGGGGTGGGACCGGGGAGCTGTTTTTT. Protein product: CASTLGGGTGELFF.